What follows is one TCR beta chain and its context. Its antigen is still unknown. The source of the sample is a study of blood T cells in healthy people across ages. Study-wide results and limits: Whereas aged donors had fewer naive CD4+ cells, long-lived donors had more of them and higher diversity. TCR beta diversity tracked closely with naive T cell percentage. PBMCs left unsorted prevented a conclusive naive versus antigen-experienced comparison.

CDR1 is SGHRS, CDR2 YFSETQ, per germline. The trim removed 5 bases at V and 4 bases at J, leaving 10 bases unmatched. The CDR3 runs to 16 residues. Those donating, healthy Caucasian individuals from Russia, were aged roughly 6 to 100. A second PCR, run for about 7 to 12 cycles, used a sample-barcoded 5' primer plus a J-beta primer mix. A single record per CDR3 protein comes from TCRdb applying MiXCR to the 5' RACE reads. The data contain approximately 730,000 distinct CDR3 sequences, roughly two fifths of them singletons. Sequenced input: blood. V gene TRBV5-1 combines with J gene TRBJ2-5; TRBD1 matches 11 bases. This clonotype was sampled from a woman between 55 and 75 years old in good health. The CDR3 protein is CASRSGQGVTGETQYF. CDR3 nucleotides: TGCGCCAGCAGGTCGGGACAGGGGGTTACGGGAGAGACCCAGTACTTC.